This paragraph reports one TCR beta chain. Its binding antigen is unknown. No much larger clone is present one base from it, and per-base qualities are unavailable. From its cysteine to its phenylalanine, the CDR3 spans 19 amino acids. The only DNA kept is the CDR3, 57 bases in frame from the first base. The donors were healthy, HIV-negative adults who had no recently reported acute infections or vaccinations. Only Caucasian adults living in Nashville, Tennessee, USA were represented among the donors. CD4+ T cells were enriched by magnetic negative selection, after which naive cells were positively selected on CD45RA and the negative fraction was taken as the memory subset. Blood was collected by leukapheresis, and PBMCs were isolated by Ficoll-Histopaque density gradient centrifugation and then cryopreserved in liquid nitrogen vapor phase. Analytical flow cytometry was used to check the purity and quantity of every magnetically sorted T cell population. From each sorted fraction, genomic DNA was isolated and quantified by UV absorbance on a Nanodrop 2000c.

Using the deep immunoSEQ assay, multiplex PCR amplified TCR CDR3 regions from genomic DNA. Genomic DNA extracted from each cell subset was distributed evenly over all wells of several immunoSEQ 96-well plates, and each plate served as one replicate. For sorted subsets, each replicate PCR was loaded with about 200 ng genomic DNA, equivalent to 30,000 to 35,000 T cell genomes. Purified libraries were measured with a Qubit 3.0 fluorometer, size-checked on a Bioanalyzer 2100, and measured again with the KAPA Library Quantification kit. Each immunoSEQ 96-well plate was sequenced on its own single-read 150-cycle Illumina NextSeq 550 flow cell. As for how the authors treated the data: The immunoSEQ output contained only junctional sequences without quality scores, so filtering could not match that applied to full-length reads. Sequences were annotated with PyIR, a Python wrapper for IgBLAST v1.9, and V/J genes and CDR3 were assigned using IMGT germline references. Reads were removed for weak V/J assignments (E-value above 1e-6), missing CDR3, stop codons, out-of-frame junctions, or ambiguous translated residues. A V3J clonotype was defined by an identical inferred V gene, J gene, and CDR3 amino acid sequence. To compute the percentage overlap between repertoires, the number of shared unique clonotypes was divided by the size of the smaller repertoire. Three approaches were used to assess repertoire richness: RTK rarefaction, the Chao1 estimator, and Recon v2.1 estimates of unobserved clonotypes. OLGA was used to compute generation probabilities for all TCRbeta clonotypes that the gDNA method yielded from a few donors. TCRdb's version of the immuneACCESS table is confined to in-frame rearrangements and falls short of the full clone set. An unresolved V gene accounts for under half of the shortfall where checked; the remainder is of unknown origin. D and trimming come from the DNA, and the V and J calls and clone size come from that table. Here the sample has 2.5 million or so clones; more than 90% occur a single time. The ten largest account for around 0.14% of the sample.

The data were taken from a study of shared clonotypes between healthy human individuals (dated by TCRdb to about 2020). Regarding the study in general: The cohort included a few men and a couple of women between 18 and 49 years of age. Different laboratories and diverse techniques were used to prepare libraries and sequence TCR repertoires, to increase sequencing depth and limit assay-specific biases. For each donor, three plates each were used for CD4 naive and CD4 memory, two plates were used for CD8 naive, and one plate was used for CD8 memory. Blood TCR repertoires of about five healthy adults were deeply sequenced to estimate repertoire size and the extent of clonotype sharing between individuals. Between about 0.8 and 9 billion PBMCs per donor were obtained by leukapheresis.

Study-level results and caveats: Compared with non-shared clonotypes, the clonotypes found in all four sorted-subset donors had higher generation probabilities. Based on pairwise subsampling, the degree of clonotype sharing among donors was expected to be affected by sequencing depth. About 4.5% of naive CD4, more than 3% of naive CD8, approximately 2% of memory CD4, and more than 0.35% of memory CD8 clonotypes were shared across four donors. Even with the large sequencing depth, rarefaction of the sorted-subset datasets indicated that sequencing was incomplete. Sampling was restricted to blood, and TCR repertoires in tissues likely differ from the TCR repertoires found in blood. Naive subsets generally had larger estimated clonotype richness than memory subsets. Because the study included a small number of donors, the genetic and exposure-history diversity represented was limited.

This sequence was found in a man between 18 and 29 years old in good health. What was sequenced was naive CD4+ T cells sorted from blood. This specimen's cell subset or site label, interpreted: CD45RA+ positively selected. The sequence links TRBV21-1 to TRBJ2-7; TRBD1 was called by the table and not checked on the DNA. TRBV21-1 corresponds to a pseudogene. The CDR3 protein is CASSKEVGVQYRQLYEQYF. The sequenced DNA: TGTGCCAGCAGCAAAGAGGTAGGGGTGCAATACCGGCAACTCTACGAGCAGTACTTC.